This TCR beta chain was recorded in a study of T cell changes during pregnancy in multiple sclerosis. Sequencing used immunoSEQ multiplex PCR; TCRdb keeps in-frame clones, though not all of them. Among approximately 60,000 clones listed, roughly 92% were seen once. The germline V and J ends were trimmed by 2 bases and 2 bases, with 14 bases remaining between them. The CDR3 loop spans 16 amino acids. Per germline, CDR1 SGHDT and CDR2 YYEEEE. J is TRBJ2-1 and V is TRBV5-6, with D possibly matching TRBD2 (6 bases). Here the sequenced sample was CD8+ T cells from peripheral blood mononuclear cells, taken in the third trimester of pregnancy. This TCR came from a female donor with multiple sclerosis, enrolled in a pregnancy study. CDR3 residues: CASSFYGTGAYNEQFF. For the CDR3, the DNA is TGTGCCAGCAGCTTCTACGGGACGGGAGCCTACAATGAGCAGTTCTTC.